Reported below is one TCR beta chain. Its target is not known. These data originate in a study of vaccination effects on CD4 cells after COVID-19. Overall study findings and caveats: After vaccination, at late timepoints, clones induced by infection and by vaccine contracted markedly.

Before sequencing took place, the ViraFEST assay used viral peptide pools to expand antigen-specific CD4+ T cells. Following culture for around 9 days, CD4+ T cells were isolated. Assay used: immunoSEQ multiplex PCR; TCRdb lists only in-frame clones, some missing. This sample carries some 15,000 clones, approximately 82% of them seen once, and the ten largest clones take around 23%. This clonotype was sampled from a human donor who received a COVID-19 vaccine. Sequencing used CD4+ T cells from PBMCs cultured with HCoV-229E spike peptides, obtained before COVID-19 vaccination.

The CDR3 sequence is CASSRDSRSPYNEQFF. DNA for the CDR3: TGTGCCAGCAGCAGGGACTCCCGGTCGCCTTACAATGAGCAGTTCTTC. This rearrangement joins TRBV6-2 or TRBV6-3 to TRBJ2-1; possible D gene TRBD2, 6 bases. Trimming pared 6 bases from V and 4 bases from J, leaving 19 bases between. Germline V lookup: CDR1 MNHEY, CDR2 SVGEGT. The CDR3 length is 16 residues.